This T cell receptor beta chain originates from a study of prognosis after radiotherapy for stage I lung cancer. Study-wide background: Radiotherapy took the form of SBRT (3 to 5 fractions) with a biologically effective dose of at least 100 Gy.

The study's findings and limits: Median unique TCR clones dropped from around 10,000 to 6,900 after stereotactic body radiation therapy. Patients without metastases reportedly showed TRBV and TRBJ gene usage unlike that of patients with metastases.

The CDR3 extends over 17 amino acids. V lost 7 bases, J lost 6 bases, and 13 bases stayed unmatched. The germline CDR1 and CDR2 sequences are LNHDA and SQIVND (reference sequence). Amplification of the TCR beta CDR3 (from genomic DNA) was done by two-round multiplex PCR. During first-round PCR, primers specific to each TRBV and TRBJ gene were used. TCRdb itself ran the multiplex PCR reads through MiXCR, one entry per CDR3 protein. This sample has some 14,000 distinct CDR3 sequences, with about 50% found just once. This clonotype was counted many times. Its antigen is undetermined. The clonotype was recovered from a donor of 50 years or more with non-small cell lung cancer. V usage is TRBV19 and J usage is TRBJ1-5, with TRBD1 matching 12 bases. The sample consisted of PBMCs, taken before or after stereotactic body radiation therapy (not recorded which). CDR3 amino acids: CASNARDRGPSRQPQHF. CDR3 nucleotide sequence: TGTGCCAGTAACGCCCGGGACAGGGGGCCGTCACGTCAGCCCCAGCATTTT.